This TCR beta chain was obtained from a study of T cell changes during pregnancy in multiple sclerosis. Repertoires were generated with immunoSEQ multiplex PCR, while TCRdb's copy carries only in-frame clones and drops some. The table lists over 50,000 clones, around nine tenths of them singletons, with about 5.7% in the top ten. This sequence originates from a human donor whose cells served as feeder cells for cultures in a pregnancy study. Sequenced sample: peripheral blood from another person, used as feeder cells.

CDR3 loop: CASSYKRSSYNEQFF. DNA of the CDR3: TGTGCCAGTAGCTACAAGCGGAGCTCCTACAATGAGCAGTTCTTC. V gene TRBV19 combines with J gene TRBJ2-1, with D possibly matching TRBD2 (5 bases). Trimming left V 6 bases short and J 0 bases short, with 12 bases between. The CDR3 covers 15 residues. The germline CDR1 and CDR2 sequences are LNHDA and SQIVND (reference sequence).